This T cell receptor beta chain was found in a study of molecular identifiers for immune sequencing clone quantification. TCRdb re-called the PCR reads with MiXCR, one entry per CDR3 protein. The table records under 100,000 distinct CDR3 sequences, approximately 23% of them present only once. This CDR3 spans 12 amino acids. The germline V gene has CDR1 DFQATT and CDR2 SNEGSKA (reference sequence). V gave up 3 bases and J gave up 5 bases, with 11 bases separating them. Naive CD8 T cells underwent sorting with the CD8+CD4-CCR7+CD45RA+ definition. This TCR derives from a human donor in good health. Some libraries in this study had Jurkat cell RNA spiked in. The chain uses TRBV20-1 and TRBJ2-7, with D possibly being TRBD1 or TRBD2 (5 bases each). Material: naive CD8+ T cells from blood, with Jurkat cell RNA spiked in. Subset of the sample: FACS-sorted CD8+CD4-CCR7+CD45RA+ naive T cells. The CDR3 DNA sequence: TGCAGTGCTAGTGATGAGGGGCACGAGCAGTACTTC. It specifies CSASDEGHEQYF.